The rows below give T cell receptor beta chains drawn from one sample of a study of early T cells in non-severe SARS-CoV-2 infection. Each CDR3 protein gets one entry after TCRdb re-called the 5' RACE reads with MiXCR. The repertoire holds roughly 52,000 distinct CDR3 sequences, about 8.2% seen once, with approximately 9.8% in the top ten. The sample comprised whole blood. All receptors come from an adult who was a healthcare worker with PCR-confirmed SARS-CoV-2 infection or an uninfected control (not recorded which). CDR3s include the opening cysteine and the closing phenylalanine or tryptophan. The order of the fields is D gene, clone size, V gene, J gene, CDR3 DNA, CDR3 protein. The D gene is left open where the match is weak. Not all rows give a size; the values are once, few, many and, for expanded clones, a class.

>NA|NA|TRBV13|TRBJ1-2
TGTGCCAGCAGCTTAACCGGTCCGTATGGCTACACCTTC
CASSLTGPYGYTF
>NA|few|TRBV4-1|TRBJ1-2
TGCGCCAGCAGCGGGGCACGGAGGTCAAACGGGCGCAGGACCAACTATGGCTACACCTTC
CASSGARRSNGRRTNYGYTF
>NA|NA|TRBV11-3|TRBJ1-2
TGTGCCAGCAGCTTTTTAGGGGACAATGGCTACACCTTC
CASSFLGDNGYTF
>NA|NA|TRBV4-3|TRBJ2-7
TGCGCCAGCAGCCAAGATAGGGCAGGGGGGGCCTACGAGCAGTACTTC
CASSQDRAGGAYEQYF
>TRBD2|many|TRBV10-3|TRBJ2-1
TGTGCCATCAGCGGGACTAGCGATTACAATGAGCAGTTCTTC
CAISGTSDYNEQFF
>TRBD1|few|TRBV5-4|TRBJ2-5
TGTGCCAGCAGCCCGGGACAGGGAAAAGAGACCCAGTACTTC
CASSPGQGKETQYF
>TRBD1|many|TRBV19|TRBJ1-5
TGTGCCAGTAGCGGACAGGGGGTCAATCAGCCCCAGCATTTT
CASSGQGVNQPQHF
>NA|many|TRBV5-1|TRBJ1-1
TGCGCCAGCAGCTTGGGTACAGTCCCTGAAGCTTTCTTT
CASSLGTVPEAFF
>NA|many|TRBV28|TRBJ1-5
TGTGCCAGCAGTTTATGGAGGGTCGGGCAGCCCCAGCATTTT
CASSLWRVGQPQHF
>TRBD2|few|TRBV6-6|TRBJ2-5
TGTGCCAGCAGCCCTCCTTCCGGGACTAGCGGGGGGGGCAAGCAGACCCAGTACTTC
CASSPPSGTSGGGKQTQYF
>NA|NA|TRBV6-1|TRBJ2-5
TGTGCCAGCAGTGAAGCTGGACGATTAAAAGAGACCCAGTACTTC
CASSEAGRLKETQYF
>TRBD1|NA|TRBV4-1|TRBJ1-5
TGCGCCAGCAGCCAAGATTGGCGAGGGGGCTTAGGGAGTAATCAGCCCCAGCATTTT
CASSQDWRGGLGSNQPQHF
>NA|many|TRBV11-3|TRBJ2-2
TGTGCCAGCAGCCTTAGGGTCGGGAGTGGGAACACCGGGGAGCTGTTTTTT
CASSLRVGSGNTGELFF
>NA|few|TRBV6-1|TRBJ1-6
TGTGCCAGCTTGGAAGACAGTCTGGGGAATTCACCCCTCCACTTT
CASLEDSLGNSPLHF
>NA|many|TRBV11-1|TRBJ2-3
TGTGCCAGCAGCTCCGGGGCCGAGGGGTATACGCAGTATTTT
CASSSGAEGYTQYF
>NA|few|TRBV10-3|TRBJ1-3
TGTGCCATCAGTGAGTCGAGGCCAGGGCCCCGCTCTGGAAACACCATATATTTT
CAISESRPGPRSGNTIYF
>NA|NA|TRBV7-9|TRBJ1-4
TGTGCCAGCAGCCCGACCCCCGGGACGTCTAATGAAATACTGTTTTTT
CASSPTPGTSNEILFF
>NA|few|TRBV24-1|TRBJ2-3
TGTGCCACCAGTGGAGCGGCTAGCACAGATACGCAGTATTTT
CATSGAASTDTQYF
>NA|many|TRBV7-3|TRBJ2-6
TGTGCCAGCAGCTTAACCGGCGGGTCTGGGGCCAACGTCCTGACTTTC
CASSLTGGSGANVLTF
>TRBD2|NA|TRBV6-5|TRBJ2-3
TGTGCCAGCAGTATCGCCCCCTTGATAGCGGGGGGGAGCACAGATACGCAGTATTTT
CASSIAPLIAGGSTDTQYF
>TRBD1|many|TRBV19|TRBJ2-2
TGTGCCAGTTCCGGGACAGGAGCCGGGGAGCTGTTTTTT
CASSGTGAGELFF
>TRBD1|NA|TRBV23-1|TRBJ2-7
TGCGCCAGCAGTCAGTTCGGGACAGGGATCTACGAGCAGTACTTC
CASSQFGTGIYEQYF
>NA|NA|TRBV5-6|TRBJ2-7
TGTGCCAGCAGCTTGCGGGGCGCCTACGAGCAGTACTTC
CASSLRGAYEQYF
>TRBD1|medium-sized|TRBV29-1|TRBJ1-6
TGCAGCGTCAGGACAGGGGGCACTTCACCCCTCCACTTT
CSVRTGGTSPLHF
>NA|NA|TRBV29-1|TRBJ2-5
TGCAGCGCCTACCGGGGGAGTAGGGAGACCCAGTACTTC
CSAYRGSRETQYF
>NA|NA|TRBV3-1|TRBJ1-2
TGTGCCAGCAGCCAAGTCCGCAGGTCTGGCTACACCTTC
CASSQVRRSGYTF
>TRBD2|few|TRBV6-5|TRBJ2-1
TGTGCCAGCAGTTACTCGATGGGAAGCGGGAGGTACTACAATGAGCAGTTCTTC
CASSYSMGSGRYYNEQFF
>NA|NA|TRBV7-8|TRBJ2-3
TGTGCCAGCAGCCCCCCTATCTGGGGAAACCCGCGCAACACAGATACGCAGTATTTT
CASSPPIWGNPRNTDTQYF
>TRBD1|few|TRBV3-1|TRBJ1-6
TGTGCCAGCAGCCAAGGACAGGGGGCTAATTCACCCCTCCACTTT
CASSQGQGANSPLHF
>NA|many|TRBV28|TRBJ1-5
TGTGCCAGCAGTGCGAGGGGCCGCGGACTTAGCAATCAGCCCCAGCATTTT
CASSARGRGLSNQPQHF
>NA|few|TRBV5-1|TRBJ2-1
TGCGCCAGCAGTCCCGAACAGGTTCTTAATGAGCAGTTCTTC
CASSPEQVLNEQFF
>NA|NA|TRBV12-3/TRBV12-4|TRBJ1-1
TGTGCCAGCAGTCTAGCGGACGGGAACACTGAAGCTTTCTTT
CASSLADGNTEAFF
>NA|NA|TRBV3-1|TRBJ2-3
TGTGCCAGCAGCCGACAGGACTACGAGGCAGATACGCAGTATTTT
CASSRQDYEADTQYF
>NA|NA|TRBV30|TRBJ1-6
TGTGCCTGGACCGCTAACCGGCCTAATTCACCCCTCCACTTT
CAWTANRPNSPLHF
>NA|many|TRBV27|TRBJ2-7
TGTGCCAGTAACCGCCGGGACCGAGAGACCTACGAGCAGTACTTC
CASNRRDRETYEQYF
>NA|few|TRBV11-3|TRBJ2-7
TGTGCCAATATGAAAAGCTACCGGGAGCAGTACTTC
CANMKSYREQYF
>NA|many|TRBV29-1|TRBJ1-2
TGCAGCGCGTTTCAGGTCTATGGCTACACCTTC
CSAFQVYGYTF
>NA|few|TRBV7-3|TRBJ2-5
TGTGCCAGCAGCCAAAACCCGGGACCCGGAGAGACCCAGTACTTC
CASSQNPGPGETQYF
>TRBD1|NA|TRBV4-3|TRBJ2-3
TGCGCCAGCAGCCAAGACTTAACAGGGGCAGAGAAAGATACGCAGTATTTT
CASSQDLTGAEKDTQYF
>NA|few|TRBV7-8|TRBJ1-2
TGTGCCAGCAGCTTTGGCAGGGGAAGCTATGGCTACACCTTC
CASSFGRGSYGYTF
>NA|NA|TRBV30|TRBJ2-7
TGTGCCTGGACCCTCCCAGGGCTATACGAGCAGTACTTC
CAWTLPGLYEQYF
>NA|many|TRBV2|TRBJ1-5
TGTGCCAGCAGTGACGAGGGATTATTCAATCAGCCCCAGCATTTT
CASSDEGLFNQPQHF
>NA|NA|TRBV4-2|TRBJ1-1
TGTGCCAGCAGCCAAGAACATTTTGACAGGAACACTGAAGCTTTCTTT
CASSQEHFDRNTEAFF
>NA|few|TRBV12-3/TRBV12-4|TRBJ2-3
TGTGCCAGCAGTTATGGGGGGGATACGCAGTATTTT
CASSYGGDTQYF